The clone carrying this T cell receptor (beta chain) has at least ten counts. Germline V gives CDR1 MDHEN, CDR2 SYDVKM. The CDR3 has 17 residues. V lost 5 bases and J lost 2; bases outside the gene matches: 9. The data originate from a study of human T cells and chemical hapten exposure. Study-level background: Per-sample variation in TCR yield stemmed mainly from small pooled library volume differences.

The authors extracted total RNA from unfractionated whole blood. For the library, individual cDNA molecules each received unique molecular identifiers. MiXCR was run by TCRdb on the 5' RACE reads, yielding one entry per CDR3 protein. The table lists some 150,000 distinct CDR3 sequences, roughly 4% of them singletons. The chain combines TRBV28 with TRBJ2-5, with 12 positions matching TRBD2. This TCR was sampled from a female donor in good health. The CDR3 bases are TGTGCCAGCAGTCAACTCTTACTAGCGGGGGGACAAGAGACCCAGTACTTC. Translated, it gives CASSQLLLAGGQETQYF.